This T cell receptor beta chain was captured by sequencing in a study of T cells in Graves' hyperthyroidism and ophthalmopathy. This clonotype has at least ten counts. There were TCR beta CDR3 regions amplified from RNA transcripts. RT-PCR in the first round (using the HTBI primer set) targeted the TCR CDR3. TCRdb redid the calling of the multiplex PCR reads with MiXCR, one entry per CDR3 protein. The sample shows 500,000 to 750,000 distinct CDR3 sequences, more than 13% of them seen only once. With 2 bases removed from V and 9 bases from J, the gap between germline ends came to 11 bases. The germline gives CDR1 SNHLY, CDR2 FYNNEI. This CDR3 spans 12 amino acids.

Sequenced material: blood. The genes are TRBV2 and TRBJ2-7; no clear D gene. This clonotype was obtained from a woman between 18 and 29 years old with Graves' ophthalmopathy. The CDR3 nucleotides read TGTGCCAGCAGTGAATTGGGCTACCTGCAGTACTTC. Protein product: CASSELGYLQYF.